This T cell receptor beta chain was recorded in a study of T cell responses to AZD1222 COVID-19 vaccine. CDR3 length: 17 amino acids. The V end was cut by 1 base, the J end by 3 bases, with 18 bases between. In germline, CDR1 is LGHDT, CDR2 YNNKEL (reference sequence). Produced via immunoSEQ multiplex PCR; TCRdb's table is partial and in-frame only. Of approximately 90,000 clones in the sample, more than 75% were seen once. Of note for this clone: What it binds is unknown.

The study, taken as a whole, reports: White British ancestry dominated among donors, who included more females, and clonal diversity was possibly underestimated. Just a handful of AZD1222 recipients were seropositive at baseline. Scientists sampled the repertoires only once the peak T cell response had passed. Within unmutated variant regions lay the reported targets of nearly half of spike-specific TCRs.

This clonotype was sampled from an adult in good health. The chain recombines TRBV3-1 (or the pseudogene TRBV3-2) with TRBJ1-2, with D perhaps TRBD1 (6 bases). The sample consisted of peripheral blood, taken on day 0 of AZD1222 vaccination. CDR3 loop: CASSQVTGHAQDYGYTF. The CDR3 bases are TGTGCCAGCAGCCAAGTCACGGGACACGCTCAGGACTATGGCTACACCTTC.